A selection of T cell receptor beta chains follows, all from one sample in a study of beta chain features in type 1 diabetes. The repertoire was sequenced with immunoSEQ multiplex PCR; TCRdb's copy has only in-frame clones and lacks some. The sample includes 150,000 to 190,000 clones, around 10% of them seen just once. The specimen was central memory CD4+ T cells from blood. All receptors come from a man aged 18-30 years in good health. Each CDR3 is given with its conserved first and last residue. A D gene is named only where the DNA matches it firmly. Clone size is not always given. Where it is, it says once, few, many or a class for expanded clones.

V gene: TRBV6-1; J gene: TRBJ2-1; D gene: NA; clone size: few; CDR3 protein: CASSANSLGDEQFF; CDR3 DNA: TGTGCCAGCAGTGCAAACTCTCTGGGGGATGAGCAGTTCTTC
V gene: TRBV7-2; J gene: TRBJ2-1; D gene: NA; clone size: NA; CDR3 protein: CASSLVIGIYNEQFF; CDR3 DNA: TGTGCCAGCAGCCTCGTGATCGGGATATACAATGAGCAGTTCTTC
V gene: TRBV5-1; J gene: TRBJ2-2; D gene: TRBD2; clone size: few; CDR3 protein: CASSLGPGGTGELFF; CDR3 DNA: TGCGCCAGCAGCTTAGGACCGGGAGGAACCGGGGAGCTGTTTTTT
V gene: TRBV28; J gene: TRBJ1-1; D gene: NA; clone size: once; CDR3 protein: CASNLGGYEAFF; CDR3 DNA: TGTGCCTCCAACCTCGGGGGGTATGAAGCTTTCTTT
V gene: TRBV7-2; J gene: TRBJ2-2; D gene: NA; clone size: few; CDR3 protein: CASSSTGTRTGELFF; CDR3 DNA: TGTGCCAGCAGCTCAACCGGGACACGAACCGGGGAGCTGTTTTTT
V gene: TRBV2; J gene: TRBJ1-6; D gene: NA; clone size: NA; CDR3 protein: CASILQGINNSPLHF; CDR3 DNA: TGTGCCAGCATTCTCCAAGGGATCAATAATTCACCCCTCCACTTT
V gene: TRBV7-9; J gene: TRBJ2-2; D gene: NA; clone size: many; CDR3 protein: CASSPRQRGNTGELFF; CDR3 DNA: TGTGCCAGCAGCCCACGACAGAGGGGCAACACCGGGGAGCTGTTTTTT
V gene: TRBV5-4; J gene: TRBJ2-7; D gene: TRBD1; clone size: few; CDR3 protein: CASRRYGTVSEQYF; CDR3 DNA: TGTGCCAGCAGACGCTATGGGACAGTAAGCGAGCAGTACTTC
V gene: TRBV15; J gene: TRBJ1-1; D gene: NA; clone size: NA; CDR3 protein: CATSRESASNTEAFF; CDR3 DNA: TGTGCCACCAGCAGAGAGTCGGCTTCGAACACTGAAGCTTTCTTT
V gene: TRBV7-9; J gene: TRBJ1-3; D gene: NA; clone size: NA; CDR3 protein: CASERTAGNTIYF; CDR3 DNA: TGTGCCAGCGAGAGGACAGCTGGAAACACCATATATTTT
V gene: TRBV6-5; J gene: TRBJ1-1; D gene: NA; clone size: few; CDR3 protein: CASSNGKKKNTEAFF; CDR3 DNA: TGTGCCAGCAGCAACGGCAAGAAGAAGAACACTGAAGCTTTCTTT
V gene: TRBV29-1; J gene: TRBJ1-1; D gene: NA; clone size: NA; CDR3 protein: CSVEAGRTEAFF; CDR3 DNA: TGCAGCGTTGAAGCAGGGCGTACTGAAGCTTTCTTT
V gene: TRBV7-7; J gene: TRBJ2-3; D gene: TRBD1; clone size: few; CDR3 protein: CASSYGTGRAQYF; CDR3 DNA: TGTGCTAGCAGCTACGGGACAGGACGGGCCCAGTATTTT
V gene: TRBV18; J gene: TRBJ2-5; D gene: NA; clone size: many; CDR3 protein: CASSPLGDETQYF; CDR3 DNA: TGTGCCAGCTCACCGCTAGGCGACGAGACCCAGTACTTC
V gene: TRBV7-2; J gene: TRBJ2-1; D gene: TRBD2; clone size: few; CDR3 protein: CASSPRGTSGDNEQFF; CDR3 DNA: TGTGCCAGCAGCCCGAGGGGGACTAGCGGGGACAATGAGCAGTTCTTC
V gene: TRBV18; J gene: TRBJ1-1; D gene: NA; clone size: few; CDR3 protein: CASSPEMGGSPEAFF; CDR3 DNA: TGTGCCAGCTCACCCGAGATGGGAGGGTCTCCTGAAGCTTTCTTT
V gene: TRBV21-1; J gene: TRBJ2-7; D gene: NA; clone size: NA; CDR3 protein: CASSKPRTGRSYEQYF; CDR3 DNA: TGTGCCAGCAGCAAACCCAGGACAGGGCGGTCCTACGAGCAGTACTTC
V gene: TRBV5-6; J gene: TRBJ2-7; D gene: NA; clone size: NA; CDR3 protein: CASTLGPQPHEQYF; CDR3 DNA: TGTGCCAGCACCTTAGGACCACAGCCCCACGAGCAGTACTTC
V gene: TRBV19; J gene: TRBJ2-1; D gene: NA; clone size: few; CDR3 protein: CASSIRQNNEQFF; CDR3 DNA: TGTGCCAGTAGTATAAGACAGAACAATGAGCAGTTCTTC
V gene: TRBV25-1; J gene: TRBJ1-4; D gene: NA; clone size: few; CDR3 protein: CASSGETGLQEKLFF; CDR3 DNA: TGTGCCAGCAGTGGGGAGACAGGCCTTCAGGAAAAACTGTTTTTT
V gene: TRBV9; J gene: TRBJ1-5; D gene: NA; clone size: NA; CDR3 protein: CASSLTPGANQPQHF; CDR3 DNA: TGTGCCAGCAGCCTGACCCCAGGGGCCAATCAGCCCCAGCATTTT
V gene: TRBV29-1; J gene: TRBJ2-3; D gene: NA; clone size: NA; CDR3 protein: CSVSAFSSDTQYF; CDR3 DNA: TGCAGCGTTTCAGCGTTCTCTTCAGATACGCAGTATTTT
V gene: TRBV13; J gene: TRBJ2-6; D gene: NA; clone size: many; CDR3 protein: CASSLGPGAGANVLTF; CDR3 DNA: TGTGCCAGCAGCTTAGGCCCAGGGGCTGGGGCCAACGTCCTGACTTTC
V gene: TRBV19; J gene: TRBJ2-3; D gene: NA; clone size: few; CDR3 protein: CASKETTSTDTQYF; CDR3 DNA: TGTGCCAGTAAGGAGACTACTAGCACAGATACGCAGTATTTT
V gene: TRBV5-1; J gene: TRBJ2-7; D gene: TRBD2; clone size: few; CDR3 protein: CASSLGSGSRHEQYF; CDR3 DNA: TGCGCCAGCAGCTTGGGGAGCGGGAGTCGCCACGAGCAGTACTTC
V gene: TRBV7-9; J gene: TRBJ1-2; D gene: TRBD1; clone size: few; CDR3 protein: CASSPRDRGYGYTF; CDR3 DNA: TGTGCCAGCAGCCCCCGCGACAGGGGTTATGGCTACACCTTC
V gene: TRBV10-3; J gene: TRBJ2-6; D gene: NA; clone size: NA; CDR3 protein: CAISDFEGRPGANVLTF; CDR3 DNA: TGTGCCATCAGTGATTTCGAGGGAAGGCCTGGGGCCAACGTCCTGACTTTC
V gene: TRBV7-6; J gene: TRBJ2-7; D gene: TRBD2; clone size: NA; CDR3 protein: CASSFSRGGRGSSYEQYF; CDR3 DNA: TGTGCCAGCAGCTTTAGTCGAGGCGGGAGAGGAAGCTCCTACGAGCAGTACTTC
V gene: TRBV18; J gene: TRBJ2-1; D gene: NA; clone size: NA; CDR3 protein: CASSPAGSYNEQFF; CDR3 DNA: TGTGCCAGCTCACCAGCAGGCTCTTACAATGAGCAGTTCTTC
V gene: TRBV29-1; J gene: TRBJ1-4; D gene: NA; clone size: NA; CDR3 protein: CSVEISRDEKLFF; CDR3 DNA: TGCAGCGTTGAAATAAGTAGGGATGAAAAACTGTTTTTT
V gene: TRBV21-1; J gene: TRBJ1-6; D gene: NA; clone size: few; CDR3 protein: CASSPRRGENSPLHF; CDR3 DNA: TGTGCCAGCAGCCCCCGGAGAGGAGAGAATTCACCCCTCCACTTT
V gene: TRBV5-1; J gene: TRBJ2-7; D gene: NA; clone size: NA; CDR3 protein: CASSSSGTYSYEQYF; CDR3 DNA: TGCGCCAGCAGCTCTTCGGGTACTTACTCCTACGAGCAGTACTTC
V gene: TRBV7-2; J gene: TRBJ2-1; D gene: NA; clone size: NA; CDR3 protein: CASSSSPGVGQFF; CDR3 DNA: TGTGCCAGCAGCTCGAGTCCAGGGGTCGGGCAGTTCTTC
V gene: TRBV4-3; J gene: TRBJ2-1; D gene: NA; clone size: few; CDR3 protein: CASSQDLGSSYNEQFF; CDR3 DNA: TGCGCCAGCAGCCAAGACCTTGGCAGCTCCTACAATGAGCAGTTCTTC
V gene: TRBV7-2; J gene: TRBJ2-2; D gene: NA; clone size: many; CDR3 protein: CASSLGGANTGELFF; CDR3 DNA: TGTGCCAGCAGCTTAGGCGGAGCTAACACCGGGGAGCTGTTTTTT
V gene: TRBV9; J gene: TRBJ2-5; D gene: NA; clone size: NA; CDR3 protein: CASSRGRTYQETQYF; CDR3 DNA: TGTGCCAGCTCTCGGGGCAGGACGTACCAAGAGACCCAGTACTTC
V gene: TRBV25-1; J gene: TRBJ2-5; D gene: TRBD1; clone size: few; CDR3 protein: CASSEYRGYQETQYF; CDR3 DNA: TGTGCCAGCAGTGAATACAGGGGGTACCAAGAGACCCAGTACTTC
V gene: TRBV14; J gene: TRBJ1-2; D gene: NA; clone size: many; CDR3 protein: CASSQLSKGRGYTF; CDR3 DNA: TGTGCCAGCAGCCAGTTATCGAAGGGTAGAGGCTACACCTTC
V gene: TRBV18; J gene: TRBJ2-7; D gene: NA; clone size: NA; CDR3 protein: CASSPGQLYEQYF; CDR3 DNA: TGTGCCAGCTCACCCGGACAGCTCTACGAGCAGTACTTC
V gene: TRBV28; J gene: TRBJ2-7; D gene: NA; clone size: NA; CDR3 protein: CASSTHTVYEQYF; CDR3 DNA: TGTGCCAGCAGTACACACACGGTCTACGAGCAGTACTTC
V gene: TRBV27; J gene: TRBJ1-2; D gene: TRBD1; clone size: many; CDR3 protein: CASSFDRGRKANGYTF; CDR3 DNA: TGTGCCAGCAGTTTCGACAGGGGGCGAAAGGCTAATGGCTACACCTTC
V gene: TRBV7-2; J gene: TRBJ1-2; D gene: NA; clone size: NA; CDR3 protein: CASSFASYGYTF; CDR3 DNA: TGTGCCAGCAGCTTCGCGAGCTATGGCTACACCTTC
V gene: TRBV10-3; J gene: TRBJ2-1; D gene: NA; clone size: NA; CDR3 protein: CAISGSGRERNEQFF; CDR3 DNA: TGTGCCATCAGTGGGTCCGGCCGGGAGCGCAATGAGCAGTTCTTC
V gene: TRBV6-5; J gene: TRBJ1-1; D gene: NA; clone size: NA; CDR3 protein: CASSSPGVNTEAFF; CDR3 DNA: TGTGCCAGCAGTTCCCCGGGGGTGAACACTGAAGCTTTCTTT
V gene: TRBV7-2; J gene: TRBJ2-4; D gene: NA; clone size: many; CDR3 protein: CASSSGSLGKNIQYF; CDR3 DNA: TGTGCCAGCAGCTCCGGGAGTTTGGGCAAAAACATTCAGTACTTC
V gene: TRBV25-1; J gene: TRBJ2-3; D gene: NA; clone size: few; CDR3 protein: CASSGRRDTQYF; CDR3 DNA: TGTGCCAGCAGTGGCCGACGGGATACGCAGTATTTT
V gene: TRBV7-2; J gene: TRBJ1-2; D gene: TRBD1; clone size: NA; CDR3 protein: CASSFDRGSYYGYTF; CDR3 DNA: TGTGCCAGCAGCTTCGACAGGGGTAGTTACTATGGCTACACCTTC
V gene: TRBV15; J gene: TRBJ2-3; D gene: NA; clone size: NA; CDR3 protein: CATSSGGTDTQYF; CDR3 DNA: TGTGCCACCAGCAGCGGCGGCACAGATACGCAGTATTTT
V gene: TRBV4-2; J gene: TRBJ2-5; D gene: NA; clone size: few; CDR3 protein: CASSQSPYQETQYF; CDR3 DNA: TGTGCCAGCAGCCAATCGCCGTATCAAGAGACCCAGTACTTC
V gene: TRBV9; J gene: TRBJ2-2; D gene: NA; clone size: few; CDR3 protein: CASSVASTGELFF; CDR3 DNA: TGTGCCAGCAGCGTAGCGAGCACCGGGGAGCTGTTTTTT
V gene: TRBV4-3; J gene: TRBJ1-1; D gene: TRBD1; clone size: few; CDR3 protein: CASSHPGQPLLGAFF; CDR3 DNA: TGCGCCAGCAGCCACCCGGGACAGCCCCTTCTGGGAGCTTTCTTT
V gene: TRBV5-1; J gene: TRBJ2-1; D gene: TRBD1; clone size: few; CDR3 protein: CASSRDRTSYNEQFF; CDR3 DNA: TGCGCCAGCAGTCGGGACAGAACCTCCTACAATGAGCAGTTCTTC
V gene: TRBV30; J gene: TRBJ1-2; D gene: TRBD1; clone size: few; CDR3 protein: CAWKGTGGYYGYTF; CDR3 DNA: TGTGCCTGGAAGGGGACAGGGGGATACTATGGCTACACCTTC
V gene: TRBV2; J gene: TRBJ1-6; D gene: NA; clone size: NA; CDR3 protein: CASSEQTSSYNSPLHF; CDR3 DNA: TGTGCCAGCAGTGAACAGACCAGCTCCTATAATTCACCCCTCCACTTT